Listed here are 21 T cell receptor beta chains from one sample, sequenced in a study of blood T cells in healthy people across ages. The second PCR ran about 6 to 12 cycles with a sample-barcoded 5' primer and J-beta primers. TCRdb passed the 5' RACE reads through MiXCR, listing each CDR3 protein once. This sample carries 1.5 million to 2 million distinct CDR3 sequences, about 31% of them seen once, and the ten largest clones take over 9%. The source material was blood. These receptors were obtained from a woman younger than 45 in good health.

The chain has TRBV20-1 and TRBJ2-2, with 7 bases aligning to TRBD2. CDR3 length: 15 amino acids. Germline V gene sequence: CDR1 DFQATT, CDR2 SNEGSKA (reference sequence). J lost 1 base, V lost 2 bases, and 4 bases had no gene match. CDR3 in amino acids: CSARRAGKNTGELFF. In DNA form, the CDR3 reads TGCAGTGCTAGAAGAGCGGGGAAGAACACCGGGGAGCTGTTTTTT.

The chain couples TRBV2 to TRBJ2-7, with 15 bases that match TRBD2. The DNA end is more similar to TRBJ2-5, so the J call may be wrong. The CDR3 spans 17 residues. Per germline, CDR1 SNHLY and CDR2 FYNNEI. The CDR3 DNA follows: TGTGCCAGCAGTGGGCCGGGACTAGCGGGGGGAAGTGAGACCCAGTACTTC. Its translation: CASSGPGLAGGSETQYF.

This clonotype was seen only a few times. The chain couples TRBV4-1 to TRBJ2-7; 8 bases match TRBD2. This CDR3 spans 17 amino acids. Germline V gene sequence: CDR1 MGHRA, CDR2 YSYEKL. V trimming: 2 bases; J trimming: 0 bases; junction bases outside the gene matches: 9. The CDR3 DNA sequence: TGCGCCAGCAGCCAACTCCATAGCGGGGCCGCCTCCTACGAGCAGTACTTC. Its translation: CASSQLHSGAASYEQYF.

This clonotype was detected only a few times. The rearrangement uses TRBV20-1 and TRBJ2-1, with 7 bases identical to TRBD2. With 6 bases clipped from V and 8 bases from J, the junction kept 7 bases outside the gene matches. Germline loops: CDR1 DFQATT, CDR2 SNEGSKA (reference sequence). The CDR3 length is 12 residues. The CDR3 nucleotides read TGCAGTGCATCGGGACTACCCCATGAGCAGTTCTTC. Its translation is CSASGLPHEQFF.

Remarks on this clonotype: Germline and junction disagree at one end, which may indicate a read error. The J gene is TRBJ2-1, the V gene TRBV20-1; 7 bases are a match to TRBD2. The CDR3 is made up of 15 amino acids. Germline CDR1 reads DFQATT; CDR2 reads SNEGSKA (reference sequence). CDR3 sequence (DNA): TGCAGTACTAGAGATCCAGCGGGAAAAGGGAATGAGCAGTTCTTC. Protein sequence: CSTRDPAGKGNEQFF.

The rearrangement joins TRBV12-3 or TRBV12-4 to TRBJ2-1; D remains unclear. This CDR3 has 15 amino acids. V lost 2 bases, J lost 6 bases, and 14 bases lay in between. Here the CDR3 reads CASSLTDGSPNEQFF. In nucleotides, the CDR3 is TGTGCCAGCAGTTTAACTGATGGTAGTCCCAATGAGCAGTTCTTC.

The CDR3 sequence: CASSFNSRGNGYTF. The CDR3 DNA is TGTGCCAGCAGTTTTAATAGCAGGGGGAATGGCTACACCTTC. The chain recombines TRBV27 with TRBJ1-2; TRBD1 matches at 7 bases. Germline-derived CDR1 and CDR2 are MNHEY and SMNVEV (reference sequence). After removal of 3 bases from V and 6 bases from J, the junction contained 7 bases not matched to a gene. This CDR3 has 14 amino acids.

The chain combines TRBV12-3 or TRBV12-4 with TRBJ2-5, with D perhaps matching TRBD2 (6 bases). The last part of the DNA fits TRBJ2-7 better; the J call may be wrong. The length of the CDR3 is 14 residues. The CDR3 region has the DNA TGTGCCAGCAGTTTAGTCCCGGGAGTCGACGAGCAGTACTTC. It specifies CASSLVPGVDEQYF.

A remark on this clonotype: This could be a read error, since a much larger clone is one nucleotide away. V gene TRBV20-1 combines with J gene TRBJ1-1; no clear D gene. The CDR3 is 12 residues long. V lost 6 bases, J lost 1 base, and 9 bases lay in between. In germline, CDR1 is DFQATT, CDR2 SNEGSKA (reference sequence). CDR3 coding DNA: TGCAGTGCAGAACAGAGGAACACTGAAGCTTTCTTT. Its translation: CSAEQRNTEAFF.

CDR3 nucleotides: TGTGCCATCAGTGCCGCCTTGGAGACCCAGTACTTC. Translating gives CAISAALETQYF. V usage is TRBV10-3 and J usage is TRBJ2-5; no clear D. The V gene lost 4 bases and the J gene lost 5 bases, with 8 bases spanning the gap. This CDR3 comprises 12 residues. Germline V gene lookup returns CDR1 ENHRY and CDR2 SYGVKD.

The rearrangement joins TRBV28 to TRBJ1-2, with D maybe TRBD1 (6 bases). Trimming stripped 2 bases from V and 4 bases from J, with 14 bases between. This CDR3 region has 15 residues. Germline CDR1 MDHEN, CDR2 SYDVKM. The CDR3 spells CASSLGGAYPYGYTF. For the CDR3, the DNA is TGTGCCAGCAGTTTAGGGGGGGCGTATCCCTATGGCTACACCTTC.

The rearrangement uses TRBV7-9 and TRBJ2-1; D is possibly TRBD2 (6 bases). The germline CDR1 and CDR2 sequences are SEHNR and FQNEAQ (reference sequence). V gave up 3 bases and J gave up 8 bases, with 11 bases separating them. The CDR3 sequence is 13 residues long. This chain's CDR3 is CASSFRTKDEQFF. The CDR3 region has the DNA TGTGCCAGCAGCTTTCGGACTAAGGATGAGCAGTTCTTC.

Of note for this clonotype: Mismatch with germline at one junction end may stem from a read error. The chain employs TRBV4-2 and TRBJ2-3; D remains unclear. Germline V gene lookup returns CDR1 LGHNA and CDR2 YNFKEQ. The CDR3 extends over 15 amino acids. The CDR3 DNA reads TGTGCCAGCAGCCAAGTCGGACCATCCCCGGATACGCGGTATTTT. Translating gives CASSQVGPSPDTRYF.

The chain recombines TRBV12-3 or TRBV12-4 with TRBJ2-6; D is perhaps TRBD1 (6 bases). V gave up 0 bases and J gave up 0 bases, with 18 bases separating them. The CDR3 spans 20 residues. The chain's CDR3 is CASSLAMWVRGSSGANVLTF. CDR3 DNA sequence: TGTGCCAGCAGTTTAGCCATGTGGGTCAGGGGCAGCTCTGGGGCCAACGTCCTGACTTTC.

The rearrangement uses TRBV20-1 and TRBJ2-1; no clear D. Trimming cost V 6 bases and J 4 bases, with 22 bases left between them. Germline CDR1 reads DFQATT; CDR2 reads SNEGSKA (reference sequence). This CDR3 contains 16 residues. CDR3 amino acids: CSAPFHAVDGYNEQFF. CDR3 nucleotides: TGCAGTGCCCCTTTTCATGCGGTTGACGGATACAATGAGCAGTTCTTC.

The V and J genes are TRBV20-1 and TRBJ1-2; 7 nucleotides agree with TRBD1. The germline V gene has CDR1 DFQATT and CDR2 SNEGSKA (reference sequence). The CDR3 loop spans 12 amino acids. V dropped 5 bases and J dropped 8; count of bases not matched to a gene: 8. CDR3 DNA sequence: TGCAGTGCTGTAGGACAGGACGAAGGCTACACCTTC. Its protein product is CSAVGQDEGYTF.

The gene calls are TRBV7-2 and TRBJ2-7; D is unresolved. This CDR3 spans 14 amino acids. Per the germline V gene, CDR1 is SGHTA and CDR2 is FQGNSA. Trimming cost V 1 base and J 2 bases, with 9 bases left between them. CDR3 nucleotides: TGTGCCAGCAGCTTAGGGTCAGCTGCCTACGAGCAGTACTTC. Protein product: CASSLGSAAYEQYF.

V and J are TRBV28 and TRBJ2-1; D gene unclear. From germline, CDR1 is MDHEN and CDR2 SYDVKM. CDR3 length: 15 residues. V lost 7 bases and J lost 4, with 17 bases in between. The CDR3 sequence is CASTPFTERYNEQFF. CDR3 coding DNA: TGTGCCAGCACCCCCTTTACGGAAAGATACAATGAGCAGTTCTTC.

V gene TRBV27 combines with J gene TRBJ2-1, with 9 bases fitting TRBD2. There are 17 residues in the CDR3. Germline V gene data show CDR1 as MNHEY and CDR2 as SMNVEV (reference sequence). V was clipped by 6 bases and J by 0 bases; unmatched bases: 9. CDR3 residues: CASRRTSELSSYNEQFF. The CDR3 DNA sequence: TGTGCCAGCAGGAGGACTAGCGAGCTTAGCTCCTACAATGAGCAGTTCTTC.

This CDR3 is CASSLGMGFRYGYTF. The DNA of the CDR3 is TGTGCCAGCAGTTTAGGGATGGGTTTTCGGTATGGCTACACCTTC. This chain uses TRBV27 with TRBJ1-2; D remains unclear. Germline assignment: CDR1 MNHEY and CDR2 SMNVEV (reference sequence). The CDR3 is made up of 15 amino acids. Trimming removed 2 bases at V and 5 bases at J, with 15 bases between.

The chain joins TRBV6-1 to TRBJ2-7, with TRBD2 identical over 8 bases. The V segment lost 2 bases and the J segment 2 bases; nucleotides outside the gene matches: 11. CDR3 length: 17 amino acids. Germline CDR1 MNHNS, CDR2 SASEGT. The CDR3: CASSERGSTSGTYEQYF. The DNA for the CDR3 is TGTGCCAGCAGTGAAAGGGGCAGTACTAGCGGCACCTACGAGCAGTACTTC.